Below, one TCR beta chain is given with its context. Its antigen is not known. PCR employed 60 Vbeta and 13 Jbeta primers. Assay used: immunoSEQ multiplex PCR; TCRdb lists only in-frame clones, some missing. The data show over 150,000 clones, over 65% seen once. This entry comes from a study of cytomegalovirus exposure and HLA in healthy donors. About the research overall: Assignment to the Caucasian-associated ancestry cluster applied to about 80% of the roughly 400 genotyped donors.

Study-level results: Donor immune exposure was known only as CMV serostatus. As was reported, the classifier diagnosed cytomegalovirus status with high specificity and sensitivity.

The specimen sequenced was PBMCs. The receptor was isolated from a boy under 10 years old in good health and CMV-seronegative.

CDR3 DNA sequence: TGCGCCAGCAGATCCCAACCGGGGGGCGGGGAGACCCAGTACTTC. Its translation: CASRSQPGGGETQYF. This chain links TRBV5-1 with TRBJ2-5; TRBD2 is a possible D gene (7 bases). CDR1 and CDR2 from the germline V gene are SGHRS and YFSETQ. Trimming pared 5 bases from V and 5 bases from J, leaving 19 bases between. There are 15 residues in the CDR3.